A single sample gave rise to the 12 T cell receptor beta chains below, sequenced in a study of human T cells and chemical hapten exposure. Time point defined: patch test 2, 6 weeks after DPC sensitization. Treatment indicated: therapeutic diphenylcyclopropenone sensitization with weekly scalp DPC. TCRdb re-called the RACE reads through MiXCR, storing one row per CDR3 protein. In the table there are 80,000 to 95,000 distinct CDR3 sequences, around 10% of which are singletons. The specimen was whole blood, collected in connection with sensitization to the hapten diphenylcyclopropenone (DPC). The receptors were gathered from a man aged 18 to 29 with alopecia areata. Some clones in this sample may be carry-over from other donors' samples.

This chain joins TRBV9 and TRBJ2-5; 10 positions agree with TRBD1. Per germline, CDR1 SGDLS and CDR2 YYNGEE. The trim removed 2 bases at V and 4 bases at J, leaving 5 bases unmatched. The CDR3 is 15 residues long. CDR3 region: CASSVQDRGVETQYF. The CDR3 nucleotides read TGTGCCAGCAGCGTCCAGGACAGGGGGGTAGAGACCCAGTACTTC.

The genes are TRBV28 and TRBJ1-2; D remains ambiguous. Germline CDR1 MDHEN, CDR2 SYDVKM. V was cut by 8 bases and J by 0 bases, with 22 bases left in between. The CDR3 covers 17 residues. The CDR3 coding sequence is TGTGCCAGCTATTCTGAGAGCGGCGGATTAGCTAACTATGGCTACACCTTC. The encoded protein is CASYSESGGLANYGYTF.

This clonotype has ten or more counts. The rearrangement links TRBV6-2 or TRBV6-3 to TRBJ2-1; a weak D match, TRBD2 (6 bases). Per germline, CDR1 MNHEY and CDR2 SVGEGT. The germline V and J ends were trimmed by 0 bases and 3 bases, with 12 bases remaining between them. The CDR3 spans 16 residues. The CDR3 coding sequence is TGTGCCAGCAGTTACTCGATAGCGGTGAACTACAATGAGCAGTTCTTC. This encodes CASSYSIAVNYNEQFF.

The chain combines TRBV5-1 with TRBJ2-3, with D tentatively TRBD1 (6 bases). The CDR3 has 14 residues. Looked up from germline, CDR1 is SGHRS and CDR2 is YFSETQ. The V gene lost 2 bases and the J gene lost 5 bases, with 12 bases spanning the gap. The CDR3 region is CASSLGGVEDTQYF. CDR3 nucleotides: TGCGCCAGCAGCTTAGGGGGAGTGGAAGATACGCAGTATTTT.

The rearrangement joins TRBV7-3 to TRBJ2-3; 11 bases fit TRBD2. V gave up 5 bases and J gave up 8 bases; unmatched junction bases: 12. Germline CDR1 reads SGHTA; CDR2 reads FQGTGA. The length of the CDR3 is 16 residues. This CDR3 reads CASSNRTSGFFGTQYF. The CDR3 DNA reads TGTGCCAGCAGCAACAGGACTAGCGGGTTTTTCGGTACGCAGTATTTT. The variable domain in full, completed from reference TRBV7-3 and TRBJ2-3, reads GAGVSQTPSNKVTEKGKYVELRCDPISGHTALYWYRQSLGQGPEFLIYFQGTGAADDSGLPNDRFFAVRPEGSVSTLKIQRTERGDSAVYLCASSNRTSGFFGTQYFGPGTRLTVL.

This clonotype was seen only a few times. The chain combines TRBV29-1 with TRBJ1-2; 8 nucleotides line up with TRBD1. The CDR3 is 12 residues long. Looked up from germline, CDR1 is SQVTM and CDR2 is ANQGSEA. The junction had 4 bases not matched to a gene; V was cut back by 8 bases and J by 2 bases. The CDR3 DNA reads TGCAGCTCCTGGACAGGGAACTATGGCTACACCTTC. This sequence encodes CSSWTGNYGYTF.

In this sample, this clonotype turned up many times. CDR3 region: CSARLAGLLVFGYTF. CDR3 DNA: TGCAGTGCTAGATTGGCAGGGTTATTGGTCTTTGGCTACACCTTC. This chain uses TRBV20-1 with TRBJ1-2; D is possibly TRBD1 (5 bases). Between the trimmed V and J ends, which lost 2 bases and 7 bases, there was a span of 20 bases. CDR1 DFQATT and CDR2 SNEGSKA come from the germline V gene (reference sequence). This CDR3 comprises 15 residues.

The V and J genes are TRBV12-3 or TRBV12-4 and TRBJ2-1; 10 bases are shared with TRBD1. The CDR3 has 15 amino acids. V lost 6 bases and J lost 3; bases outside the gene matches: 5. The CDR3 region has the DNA TGTGCCAGCAGACCCGACAGGGGGCGCTACAATGAGCAGTTCTTC. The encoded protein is CASRPDRGRYNEQFF.

The CDR3 spells CASSGDLAQAFF. The CDR3 nucleotides read TGTGCCAGCAGCGGGGACTTAGCCCAAGCTTTCTTT. J is TRBJ1-1 and V is TRBV9, with D possibly matching TRBD1 (5 bases). Germline V lookup: CDR1 SGDLS, CDR2 YYNGEE. CDR3 length: 12 residues. V was pared by 3 bases and J by 9 bases, with 12 bases between.

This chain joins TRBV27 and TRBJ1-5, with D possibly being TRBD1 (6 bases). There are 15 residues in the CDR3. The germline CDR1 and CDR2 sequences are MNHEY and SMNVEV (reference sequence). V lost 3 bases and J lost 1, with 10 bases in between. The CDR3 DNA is TGTGCCAGCAGTTTGGGGGCGAGAAGCAATCAGCCCCAGCATTTT. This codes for CASSLGARSNQPQHF.

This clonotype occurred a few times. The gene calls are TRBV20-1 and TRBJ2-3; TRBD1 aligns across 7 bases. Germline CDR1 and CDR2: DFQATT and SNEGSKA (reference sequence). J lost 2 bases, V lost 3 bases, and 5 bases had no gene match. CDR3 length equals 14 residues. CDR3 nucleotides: TGCAGTGCTAGCCGAGACAGGGACACAGATACGCAGTATTTT. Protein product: CSASRDRDTDTQYF.

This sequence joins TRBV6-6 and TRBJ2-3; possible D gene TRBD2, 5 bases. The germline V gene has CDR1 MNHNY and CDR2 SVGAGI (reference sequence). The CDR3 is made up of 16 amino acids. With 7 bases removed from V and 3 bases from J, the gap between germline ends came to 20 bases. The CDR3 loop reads CASTPWVGVGTDTQYF. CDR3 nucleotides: TGTGCCAGCACCCCTTGGGTCGGGGTTGGTACAGATACGCAGTATTTT.